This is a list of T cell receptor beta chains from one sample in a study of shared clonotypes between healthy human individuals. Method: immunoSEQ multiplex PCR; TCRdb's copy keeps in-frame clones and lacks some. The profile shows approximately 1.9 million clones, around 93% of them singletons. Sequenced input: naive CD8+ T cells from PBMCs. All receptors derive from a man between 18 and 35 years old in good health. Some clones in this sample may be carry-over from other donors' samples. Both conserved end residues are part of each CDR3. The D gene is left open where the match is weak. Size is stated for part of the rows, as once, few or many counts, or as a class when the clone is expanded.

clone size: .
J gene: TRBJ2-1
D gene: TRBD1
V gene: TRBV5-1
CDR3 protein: CASSWDRGRYNEQFF
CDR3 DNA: TGCGCCAGCAGCTGGGACAGGGGGAGATACAATGAGCAGTTCTTC

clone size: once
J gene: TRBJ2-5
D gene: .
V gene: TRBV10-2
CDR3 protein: CASSESLEKETQYF
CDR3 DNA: TGCGCCAGCAGTGAGAGTCTGGAGAAAGAGACCCAGTACTTC

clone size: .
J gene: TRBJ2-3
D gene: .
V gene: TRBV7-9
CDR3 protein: CASSLYPGPQYF
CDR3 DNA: TGTGCCAGCAGCTTATATCCGGGGCCGCAGTATTTT

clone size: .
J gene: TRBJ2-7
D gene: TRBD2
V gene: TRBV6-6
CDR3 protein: CASSPGRGPPYEQYF
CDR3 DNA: TGTGCCAGCAGCCCTGGGAGGGGACCCCCCTACGAGCAGTACTTC

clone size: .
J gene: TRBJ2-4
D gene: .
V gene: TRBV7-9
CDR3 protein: CASTRGGGPLAKNIQYF
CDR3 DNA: TGTGCCAGCACTCGAGGTGGGGGGCCCCTAGCCAAAAACATTCAGTACTTC

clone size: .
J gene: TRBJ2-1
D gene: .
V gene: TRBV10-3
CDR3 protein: CAIQSPRNNEQFF
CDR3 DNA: TGTGCCATCCAAAGCCCTAGGAACAATGAGCAGTTCTTC

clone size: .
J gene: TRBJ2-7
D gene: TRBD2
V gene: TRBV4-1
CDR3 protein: CASSHALGREGQNEQYF
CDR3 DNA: TGCGCCAGCAGCCACGCCTTGGGGCGGGAGGGCCAAAACGAGCAGTACTTC

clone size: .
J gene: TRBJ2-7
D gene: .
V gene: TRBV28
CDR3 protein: CASSLLGVAYEQYF
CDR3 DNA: TGTGCCAGCAGCCTACTGGGGGTTGCCTACGAGCAGTACTTC

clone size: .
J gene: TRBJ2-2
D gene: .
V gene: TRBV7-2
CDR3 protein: CASTQGVHTGELFF
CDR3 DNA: TGTGCCAGCACCCAGGGAGTTCACACCGGGGAGCTGTTTTTT

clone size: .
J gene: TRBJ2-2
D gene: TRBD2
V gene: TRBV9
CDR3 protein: CASSVAGGSEAGELFF
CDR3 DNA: TGTGCCAGCAGCGTAGCCGGCGGGAGCGAGGCCGGGGAGCTGTTTTTT

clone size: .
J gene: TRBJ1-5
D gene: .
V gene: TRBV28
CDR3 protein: CASSFGDSNQPQHF
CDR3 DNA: TGTGCCAGCAGTTTTGGGGATAGCAATCAGCCCCAGCATTTT

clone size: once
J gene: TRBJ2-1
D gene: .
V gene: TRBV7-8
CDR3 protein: CASSLESWAGGSNEQFF
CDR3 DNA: TGTGCCAGCAGCTTAGAGTCATGGGCTGGGGGGAGCAATGAGCAGTTCTTC

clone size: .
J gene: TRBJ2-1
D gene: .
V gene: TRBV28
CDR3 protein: CASGKFGSYNEQFF
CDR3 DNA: TGTGCCAGCGGGAAGTTTGGCTCCTACAATGAGCAGTTCTTC

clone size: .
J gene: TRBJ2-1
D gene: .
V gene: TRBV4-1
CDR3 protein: CASSQRLEQFF
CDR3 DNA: TGCGCCAGCAGCCAACGCCTTGAGCAGTTCTTC

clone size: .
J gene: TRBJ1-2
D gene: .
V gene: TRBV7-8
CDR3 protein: CASSDRDPRGYTF
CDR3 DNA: TGTGCCAGCAGCGACCGGGACCCTCGAGGCTACACCTTC

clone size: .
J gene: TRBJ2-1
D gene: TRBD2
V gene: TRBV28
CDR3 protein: CASSLGYGRAFNEQFF
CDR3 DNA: TGTGCCAGCAGTTTAGGTTACGGGAGGGCCTTCAATGAGCAGTTCTTC

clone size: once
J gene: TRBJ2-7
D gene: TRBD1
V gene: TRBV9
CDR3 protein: CASSVGPGQGYEQYF
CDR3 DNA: TGTGCCAGCAGCGTAGGGCCGGGACAGGGGTACGAGCAGTACTTC

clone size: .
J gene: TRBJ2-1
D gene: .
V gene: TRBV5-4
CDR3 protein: CASSLGRVSEQFF
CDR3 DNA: TGTGCCAGCAGCTTGGGCAGGGTAAGTGAGCAGTTCTTC

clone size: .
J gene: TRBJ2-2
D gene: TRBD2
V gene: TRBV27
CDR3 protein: CASSAKTSGSGELFF
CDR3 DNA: TGTGCCAGCAGTGCAAAGACTAGCGGGAGCGGGGAGCTGTTTTTT

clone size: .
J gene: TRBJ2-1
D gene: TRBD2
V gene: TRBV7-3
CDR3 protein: CASSLTASGGYNEQFF
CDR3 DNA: TGTGCCAGCAGCTTAACTGCTAGCGGGGGGTACAATGAGCAGTTCTTC

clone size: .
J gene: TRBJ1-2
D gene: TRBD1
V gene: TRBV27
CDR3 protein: CASSGPRTGRLYGYTF
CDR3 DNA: TGTGCCAGCAGTGGCCCTAGGACAGGGAGATTGTATGGCTACACCTTC

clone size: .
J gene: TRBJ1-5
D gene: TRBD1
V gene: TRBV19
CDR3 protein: CASSDRDRNLGNQPQHF
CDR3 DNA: TGTGCCAGTAGTGATCGGGACAGGAATTTAGGAAACCAGCCCCAGCATTTT

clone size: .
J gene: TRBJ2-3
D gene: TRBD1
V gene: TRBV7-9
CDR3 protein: CASSLVVGGEADTQYF
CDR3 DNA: TGTGCCAGCAGCTTAGTCGTAGGGGGCGAGGCGGATACGCAGTATTTT

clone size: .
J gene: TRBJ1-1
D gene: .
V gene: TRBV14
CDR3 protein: CASQGTANTEAFF
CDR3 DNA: TGTGCCAGCCAAGGGACTGCGAACACTGAAGCTTTCTTT

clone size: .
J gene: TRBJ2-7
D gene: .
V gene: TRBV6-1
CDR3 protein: CASSDPLGPGGSYEQYF
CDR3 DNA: TGTGCCAGCAGTGACCCATTGGGGCCCGGGGGTTCCTACGAGCAGTACTTC

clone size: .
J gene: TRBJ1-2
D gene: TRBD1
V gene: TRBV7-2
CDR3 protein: CASSLNRGLLDGYTF
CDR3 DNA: TGTGCCAGCAGCTTAAACAGGGGGTTGCTTGATGGCTACACCTTC

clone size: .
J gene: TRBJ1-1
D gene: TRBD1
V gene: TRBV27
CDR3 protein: CASSPGTGFVGTEAFF
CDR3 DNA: TGTGCCAGCAGTCCCGGGACAGGGTTTGTAGGCACTGAAGCTTTCTTT

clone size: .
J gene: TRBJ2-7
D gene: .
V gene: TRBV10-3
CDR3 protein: CAISVPGMQYEQYF
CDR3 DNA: TGTGCCATCAGTGTCCCGGGAATGCAGTACGAGCAGTACTTC

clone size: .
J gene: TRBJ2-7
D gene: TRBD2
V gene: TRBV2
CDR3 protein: CASSESGTSGRYEQYF
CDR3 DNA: TGTGCCAGCAGTGAGTCGGGGACTAGTGGACGTTACGAGCAGTACTTC

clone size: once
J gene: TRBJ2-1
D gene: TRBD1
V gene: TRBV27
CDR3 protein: CASSLYGTDEISSYNEQFF
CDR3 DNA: TGTGCCAGCAGTTTATACGGGACAGACGAGATTAGCTCCTACAATGAGCAGTTCTTC

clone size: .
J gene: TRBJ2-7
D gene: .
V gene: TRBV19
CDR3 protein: CASSIRKGSDEQYF
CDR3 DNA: TGTGCCAGTAGTATAAGGAAAGGGAGCGACGAGCAGTACTTC

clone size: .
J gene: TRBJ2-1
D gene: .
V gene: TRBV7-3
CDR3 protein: CASSLTLGPYNEQFF
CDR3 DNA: TGTGCCAGCAGCTTAACGCTGGGACCATACAATGAGCAGTTCTTC

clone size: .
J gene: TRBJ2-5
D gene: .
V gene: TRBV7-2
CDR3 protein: CASSLLGPGGTQYF
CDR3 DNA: TGTGCCAGCAGCTTATTAGGGCCCGGAGGGACCCAGTACTTC

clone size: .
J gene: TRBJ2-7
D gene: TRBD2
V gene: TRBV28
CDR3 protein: CASSPAGGVEGFHEQYF
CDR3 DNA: TGTGCCAGCAGTCCCGCGGGGGGAGTGGAGGGCTTCCACGAGCAGTACTTC

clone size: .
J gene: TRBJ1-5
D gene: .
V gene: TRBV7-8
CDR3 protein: CASSLASEGSNQPQHF
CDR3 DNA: TGTGCCAGCAGCTTAGCTTCTGAGGGTAGCAATCAGCCCCAGCATTTT

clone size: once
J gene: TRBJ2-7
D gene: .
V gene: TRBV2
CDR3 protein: CASTGPSYEQYF
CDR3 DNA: TGTGCCAGCACAGGCCCCTCCTACGAGCAGTACTTC

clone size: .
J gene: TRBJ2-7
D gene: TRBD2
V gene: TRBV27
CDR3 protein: CASIPASGSGRLSVGYEQYF
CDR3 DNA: TGTGCCAGCATCCCGGCTAGCGGGAGCGGCCGGCTTTCCGTCGGGTACGAGCAGTACTTC

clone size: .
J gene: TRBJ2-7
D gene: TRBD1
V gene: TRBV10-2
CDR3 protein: CASTGQGAYEQYF
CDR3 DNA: TGCGCCAGCACGGGACAGGGGGCTTACGAGCAGTACTTC

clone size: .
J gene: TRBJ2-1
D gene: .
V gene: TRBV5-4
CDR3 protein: CASSLSGSGNEQFF
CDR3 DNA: TGTGCCAGCAGCTTGTCCGGGAGTGGCAATGAGCAGTTCTTC

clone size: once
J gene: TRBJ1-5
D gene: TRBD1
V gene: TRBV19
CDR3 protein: CASSSSTGAAQPQHF
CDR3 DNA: TGTGCCAGTAGTTCCTCGACAGGGGCGGCGCAGCCCCAGCATTTT

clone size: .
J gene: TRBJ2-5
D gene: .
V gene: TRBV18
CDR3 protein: CASSPEGLGAWETQYF
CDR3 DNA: TGTGCCAGCTCGCCCGAGGGGCTAGGGGCCTGGGAGACCCAGTACTTC

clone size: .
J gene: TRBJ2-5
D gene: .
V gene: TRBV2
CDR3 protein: CASSEEETQYF
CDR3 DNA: TGTGCCAGCAGTGAAGAGGAGACCCAGTACTTC

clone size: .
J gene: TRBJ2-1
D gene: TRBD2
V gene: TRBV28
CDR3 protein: CASSYSGRADDEQFF
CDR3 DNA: TGTGCCAGCAGTTATAGCGGGAGGGCCGACGATGAGCAGTTCTTC